A single sample is the source of the 5 T cell receptor beta chains below, sequenced in a study of identical twins. TCRdb ran MiXCR on the 5' RACE reads and lists one entry per CDR3 protein. The sample includes about 250,000 distinct CDR3 sequences, about 8.5% seen only once; the top ten take 3%. The sample also formed part of further work on yellow fever vaccine responses in identical twins.

Sequenced material: CD8+ T cells sorted from blood. The receptor set was obtained from a woman in her late teens or twenties in good health.

This clonotype was found a few times. The rearrangement uses TRBV27 and TRBJ2-2; D is possibly TRBD2 (5 bases). The CDR3 consists of 19 residues. The germline V gene has CDR1 MNHEY and CDR2 SMNVEV (reference sequence). With 5 bases removed from V and 3 bases from J, the gap between germline ends came to 25 bases. DNA of the CDR3: TGTGCCAGCAGTCCCCGGGGTAGGCTAGCTCTTGGTCACACCGGGGAGCTGTTTTTT. As protein: CASSPRGRLALGHTGELFF.

This chain joins TRBV20-1 and TRBJ2-1; maybe TRBD2 (6 bases). Germline CDR1 DFQATT, CDR2 SNEGSKA (reference sequence). This CDR3 is 15 amino acids long. Trimming shortened V by 6 bases and J by 0 bases, and 15 bases separated the two germline ends. CDR3 in amino acids: CSATLGLFSYNEQFF. CDR3 in DNA: TGCAGTGCGACCTTGGGACTCTTCTCCTACAATGAGCAGTTCTTC.

This clonotype was seen ten or more times. V is TRBV4-3 and J is TRBJ1-2, with 7 bases that match TRBD1. V shed 6 bases, J shed 2 bases, and the junction held 18 bases outside the gene matches. This CDR3 contains 18 residues. The germline V gene encodes CDR1 LGHNA and CDR2 YSLEER. The CDR3 DNA is TGCGCCAGCAGTGTTCTCCTTTTGCCTCCGACAGGGAACTATGGCTACACCTTC. Its translation: CASSVLLLPPTGNYGYTF.

The rearrangement uses TRBV5-1 and TRBJ2-1; D is perhaps TRBD1 or TRBD2 (5 bases each). In germline, CDR1 is SGHRS, CDR2 YFSETQ. This CDR3 region has 12 residues. The V gene lost 4 bases and the J gene lost 7 bases, with 9 bases spanning the gap. CDR3 loop: CASSQGTNEQFF. The DNA of the CDR3 is TGCGCCAGCAGCCAAGGGACGAATGAGCAGTTCTTC.

This clonotype was picked up many times. J is TRBJ2-7 and V is TRBV4-2; the D is unclear. The germline V and J ends were trimmed by 0 bases and 0 bases, with 6 bases remaining between them. Germline CDR1 reads LGHNA; CDR2 reads YNFKEQ. The length of the CDR3 is 14 residues. In DNA form, the CDR3 reads TGTGCCAGCAGCCAAGATGAGGTCTCCTACGAGCAGTACTTC. Protein sequence: CASSQDEVSYEQYF.